Below are 5 T cell receptor beta chains sequenced from a single sample in a study of T cells in narcolepsy (dated by TCRdb to between 2017 and 2018). The library was built by means of the immunoSEQ multiplex PCR assay. Held by TCRdb, this immuneACCESS table contains in-frame sequences only and omits some clones. Under half of the omission traces to an unresolved V gene where checked; the cause of the rest is unknown. For this sample there are about 24,000 clones; less than 70% appear just once. Roughly an eighth of the sample comes from the top ten. The sample comprised memory (CD45RA-) CD4+ T cells from blood. In the paper's terms, the cell subset or site label means: memory T cells sorted ex vivo from peripheral blood. These receptor sequences come from a human donor in good health.

The gene calls are TRBV18 and TRBJ2-2, with D uncertain. Trimming stripped 3 bases from V and 0 bases from J, with 14 bases between. The CDR3 has 17 residues. Germline V gene sequence: CDR1 KGHSH, CDR2 LQKENI. This CDR3 reads CASSPVLLDSNTGELFF. CDR3 DNA: TGTGCCAGCTCACCGGTCCTTCTAGATTCGAACACCGGGGAGCTGTTTTTT.

This clone was seen only a few times. This chain links TRBV11-2 with TRBJ1-1; D is uncertain. The CDR3 is made up of 15 amino acids. CDR1 and CDR2 from the germline V gene are SGHAT and FQNNGV. V lost 2 bases, J lost 0 bases, and 10 bases lay in between. The CDR3 DNA is TGTGCCAGCAGCTTAAATGGGCAGATGAACACTGAAGCTTTCTTT. Encoded protein: CASSLNGQMNTEAFF.

This clone was seen a few times. The J gene is TRBJ2-3, the V gene TRBV5-1; a weak D match, TRBD1 (6 bases). The length of the CDR3 is 14 residues. Trimming cost V 1 base and J 3 bases, with 9 bases left between them. The germline CDR1 and CDR2 sequences are SGHRS and YFSETQ. The chain's CDR3 is CASSLSGQTDTQYF. The CDR3 DNA reads TGCGCCAGCAGCTTGTCGGGACAAACAGATACGCAGTATTTT.

V and J are TRBV11-2 and TRBJ2-7; D is undetermined. CDR1 and CDR2 (germline): SGHAT, FQNNGV. This CDR3 contains 13 residues. V shed 5 bases and J shed 0 bases, with 8 bases lying between them. The CDR3 DNA is TGTGCCAGCAGCAAGTATGGCTCCTACGAGCAGTACTTC. Amino acids: CASSKYGSYEQYF.

This sequence joins TRBV5-1 and TRBJ2-1, with D possibly TRBD2 on 6 matching bases. CDR1 and CDR2 from the germline V gene are SGHRS and YFSETQ. Deletions cut 0 bases from V and 9 bases from J, with 10 bases between. The length of the CDR3 is 13 residues. This CDR3 is CASSLVLASEQFF. CDR3 in DNA: TGCGCCAGCAGCTTGGTACTAGCTAGTGAGCAGTTCTTC.